The 9 T cell receptor beta chains below all came from one sample that was sequenced in a study of T cells in Graves' hyperthyroidism and ophthalmopathy. TCR beta CDR3 sequences were amplified from RNA transcripts. Primed by the HTBI set, a first-round RT-PCR was run on the TCR CDR3. Via MiXCR, TCRdb re-called the multiplex PCR reads, giving one row per CDR3 protein. The sample includes about 400,000 distinct CDR3 sequences, 20% to 25% of them seen just once. Source material: blood. All receptors come from a man between 45 and 60 years old with Graves' hyperthyroidism.

The chain's CDR3 is CSARPGQGLRYEQYF. The CDR3, as DNA: TGCAGTGCGCGACCGGGACAGGGACTTCGTTACGAGCAGTACTTC. The V call is TRBV20-1, the J call TRBJ2-7, with TRBD1 identical over 9 bases. V lost 6 bases and J lost 4; bases outside the gene matches: 13. CDR1 is DFQATT and CDR2 is SNEGSKA in the germline V gene (reference sequence). The CDR3 sequence is 15 residues long.

This clonotype appeared a few times. The CDR3 DNA reads as TGTGCCAGCAAAATCGTCGGCACAGATACGCAGTATTTT. The encoded protein is CASKIVGTDTQYF. This rearrangement joins TRBV6-1 to TRBJ2-3; no definite D call. Germline CDR1 is MNHNS and CDR2 is SASEGT. The CDR3 sequence is 13 residues long. With 7 bases removed from V and 1 base from J, the gap between germline ends came to 9 bases.

The rearrangement uses TRBV27 and TRBJ1-1; TRBD1 matches at 7 bases. There are 13 residues in the CDR3. Per the germline V gene, CDR1 is MNHEY and CDR2 is SMNVEV (reference sequence). V gave up 2 bases and J gave up 6 bases; unmatched junction bases: 3. The CDR3 nucleotides read TGTGCCAGCAGTTTAGAGGGGGCCGCTGAAGCTTTCTTT. Its translation is CASSLEGAAEAFF.

The chain combines TRBV12-5 with TRBJ1-1, with D perhaps TRBD1 (5 bases). Trimming stripped 7 bases from V and 4 bases from J, with 10 bases between. Germline V lookup: CDR1 LGHNT, CDR2 FRNRAP. There are 12 residues in the CDR3. The CDR3 DNA sequence: TGTGCTAGTGCCAGGGCGATCACTGAAGCTTTCTTT. This gives the protein CASARAITEAFF.

This chain joins TRBV3-1 and TRBJ2-1, with 10 positions matching TRBD2. The germline V gene has CDR1 LGHDT and CDR2 YNNKEL (reference sequence). Trimming took 4 bases from V and 3 from J; bases not matched to a gene: 9. This CDR3 contains 17 residues. CDR3 coding DNA: TGTGCCAGCAGCCCTCGGGGGACTAGCGTTTACTACAATGAGCAGTTCTTC. This sequence encodes CASSPRGTSVYYNEQFF.

This clonotype was detected a few times. This chain joins TRBV7-9 and TRBJ1-5, with 10 nucleotides matching TRBD1. This CDR3 has 17 amino acids. V shed 5 bases and J 5 bases; nucleotides not matched to a gene: 12. Germline V CDR1 and CDR2: SEHNR, FQNEAQ (reference sequence). CDR3 coding DNA: TGTGCCAGCAGCCAGGTTGGGGGGGACAGGGGATATCAGCCCCAGCATTTT. As protein: CASSQVGGDRGYQPQHF.

J is TRBJ1-1 and V is TRBV7-6; D uncertain. CDR1 is SGHVS, CDR2 FNYEAQ, per germline. CDR3 length: 15 residues. The V and J ends lost 0 bases and 1 base respectively, with 9 bases between them. CDR3 nucleotide sequence: TGTGCCAGCAGCTTAGCAAGGGATGCGAACACTGAAGCTTTCTTT. It translates to CASSLARDANTEAFF.

This clonotype has only a few counts. This chain joins TRBV29-1 and TRBJ2-1, with a possible D match to TRBD2 (6 bases). In germline, CDR1 is SQVTM, CDR2 ANQGSEA. V dropped 6 bases and J dropped 8 bases, with 20 bases sitting between them. The CDR3 runs 14 residues. CDR3: CSVPATGLGDEQFF. The CDR3 nucleotides read TGCAGCGTCCCCGCTACGGGACTTGGCGATGAGCAGTTCTTC.

The chain uses TRBV14 and TRBJ2-3; D gene unclear. Trimming cost V 1 base and J 8 bases, with 7 bases left between them. There are 12 residues in the CDR3. Germline-derived CDR1 and CDR2 are SGHDN and FVKESK. The CDR3 reads CASSQGVGTQYF. The CDR3 nucleotides are TGTGCCAGCAGCCAAGGCGTAGGTACGCAGTATTTT.